This entry concerns a single TCR beta chain. Its antigen remains undetermined. The data derive from a study of synovial regulatory T cells in juvenile arthritis (dated by TCRdb to between 2015 and 2017). With regard to the full study: Among sequenced patients, a few were therapy-naive, one received methotrexate plus infliximab, several received methotrexate, and one had no treatment information. The study compared TCRbeta CDR3 repertoires of blood iaTreg cells, other blood Treg cells and synovial fluid Treg cells from matched patient samples. Although effector T cell subsets in the cohort were also sequenced for comparisons, the Treg dataset on its own covers only blood and synovial fluid Treg cells. Treg and Teff subsets from eleven to twelve JIA patients with active disease were included in the TCR repertoire comparisons. The paper's findings and limits, for the study overall: iaTreg TCR repertoires were found to be largely private across patients and to partially overlap with synovial Teff and blood CPL repertoires. Blood iaTreg cells showed lower TCR diversity than other blood Treg cells, consistent with antigen-driven expansion. More CDR3 sequences were shared by synovial Treg cells with iaTreg cells than with other blood Treg cells, and a closer relation was confirmed by Chao-Jaccard similarity.

From the cysteine up to the phenylalanine, the CDR3 has a length of 16 residues. No DNA appears here. In the germline V gene (reference sequence), CDR1 corresponds to SEHNR and CDR2 to FQNEAQ. TCR repertoire donors were approximately eleven juvenile idiopathic arthritis patients with active disease who had not reached inactive disease, 3 polyarticular and 8 oligoarticular. The TCR-sequenced patients had a median age of roughly 10 years (range about 2.2-22.9) and median disease duration of 7 years (range 0.2-19.1). The samples used for TCR repertoire analysis were collected at two centres in Italy. Peripheral blood mononuclear cells were isolated using a Histopaque-1077 density gradient and were cryopreserved in 90% FCS with roughly 10% DMSO. Receptor amplification or capture employed the immunoSEQ multiplex PCR assay. Adaptive Biotechnologies carried out the TCRbeta CDR3 sequencing. The study's own analysis went as follows. To assess repertoire similarity, the researchers used the Chao-modified Jaccard index along with median clonotype overlap taken from 200 random subsamples at equal sample size. Similarity analyses were performed using either productive nucleotide sequences or in silico-translated amino acid sequences. Hierarchical clustering with single linkage and t-SNE based on Chao-modified Jaccard distances were applied for the comparison of repertoires. Repertoire diversity was measured with the Renyi index after sample size normalisation across a range of alpha values. This immuneACCESS table, as held by TCRdb, lists in-frame sequences with V and J called but not all clones. Of the missing ones, under half trace to an unresolved V gene in checked studies; the others have no known cause. D and trimming were read from the DNA, whereas the V and J calls and clone size are those reported in that table. The table kept for this sample lists some 10,000 clones. The ten top clones hold approximately 0.7% of the sample.

The source material was Treg cells from blood. The cell subset or site label here, explained by the study, means: remaining (HLA-DR-negative) circulating blood Treg cells. This clonotype originated in a donor younger than 30 with juvenile idiopathic arthritis. The rearranged segments are TRBV7-9 and TRBJ1-1; TCRdb names TRBD1, which stays unverified in the absence of DNA. The CDR3 here reads CASSSQDRGGNTEAFF.